The rows below give T cell receptor beta chains drawn from one sample of a study of blood T cell repertoires in COVID-19. Produced via immunoSEQ multiplex PCR; TCRdb's table is partial and in-frame only. This sample carries roughly 150,000 clones, around 82% of them seen once, and the ten largest clones take roughly 2%. Sequencing was done on a sample of peripheral blood. These receptors came from a woman older than 75 with acute or convalescent COVID-19. Both conserved end residues are part of each CDR3. The order of the fields is J gene, V gene, D gene, clone size, CDR3 DNA, CDR3 protein. D genes are given only for firm matches. Expanded clones are given a class, and other clones once, few, many or no size at all.

j_call: TRBJ2-7
v_call: TRBV4-1
d_call: TRBD2
clone_size: few
cdr3_nt: TGCGCCAGCAGCCAACCGACCGGAGCTAGCGGGAAGTACGAGCAGTACTTC
cdr3_aa: CASSQPTGASGKYEQYF

j_call: TRBJ1-4
v_call: TRBV11-2
d_call: -
clone_size: -
cdr3_nt: TGTGCCAGCAGCGCGCTAGGGGTTCTTAATGAAAAACTGTTTTTT
cdr3_aa: CASSALGVLNEKLFF

j_call: TRBJ1-5
v_call: TRBV28
d_call: TRBD1
clone_size: -
cdr3_nt: TGTGCCAGCAGTCCCGGACAGGGGCTCATTCAGCCCCAGCATTTT
cdr3_aa: CASSPGQGLIQPQHF

j_call: TRBJ1-5
v_call: TRBV7-2
d_call: TRBD1
clone_size: -
cdr3_nt: TGTGCCAGCAGCTTAGACAGGGGGCCTGAGCCCCAGCATTTT
cdr3_aa: CASSLDRGPEPQHF

j_call: TRBJ2-1
v_call: TRBV11-3
d_call: TRBD1
clone_size: -
cdr3_nt: TGTGCCAGCAGCTCCTCGACAGGGGCTGGGTACAATGAGCAGTTCTTC
cdr3_aa: CASSSSTGAGYNEQFF

j_call: TRBJ1-3
v_call: TRBV3-1/TRBV3-2
d_call: TRBD1
clone_size: -
cdr3_nt: TGTGCCAGCAGCCAAGTTGGGACAGCTGGAAACACCATATATTTT
cdr3_aa: CASSQVGTAGNTIYF

j_call: TRBJ2-5
v_call: TRBV7-6
d_call: TRBD1
clone_size: once
cdr3_nt: TGTGCCAGCAGCTTAGAGGCCCCCAACAGACAGGGGGAGACCCAGTACTTC
cdr3_aa: CASSLEAPNRQGETQYF

j_call: TRBJ1-4
v_call: TRBV19
d_call: TRBD1
clone_size: -
cdr3_nt: TGTGCCAGTAGTATCGGGGACAGGGGGCGCGCCCAGGAAAAACTGTTTTTT
cdr3_aa: CASSIGDRGRAQEKLFF

j_call: TRBJ2-2
v_call: TRBV19
d_call: -
clone_size: once
cdr3_nt: TGTGCCAGTAAACGCGGGTCGAACACCGGGGAGCTGTTTTTT
cdr3_aa: CASKRGSNTGELFF

j_call: TRBJ1-2
v_call: TRBV30
d_call: TRBD1
clone_size: once
cdr3_nt: TGTGCCTCGGGACAGGGAGGGTATGGCTACACCTTC
cdr3_aa: CASGQGGYGYTF

j_call: TRBJ2-2
v_call: TRBV4-2
d_call: -
clone_size: many
cdr3_nt: TGTGCCAGCAGCCCCGGAGGGGCGGACACCGGGGAGCTGTTTTTT
cdr3_aa: CASSPGGADTGELFF

j_call: TRBJ1-1
v_call: TRBV5-5
d_call: -
clone_size: -
cdr3_nt: TGTGCCAGCAGCTTGAAGGGGAAGAACACTGAAGCTTTCTTT
cdr3_aa: CASSLKGKNTEAFF

j_call: TRBJ2-5
v_call: TRBV5-5
d_call: -
clone_size: -
cdr3_nt: TGTGCCAGCAGCTTGTCGGCAGGGGGGAGTACAGAGACCCAGTACTTC
cdr3_aa: CASSLSAGGSTETQYF

j_call: TRBJ1-5
v_call: TRBV4-1
d_call: -
clone_size: -
cdr3_nt: TGCGCCAGCAGCCAAGTTGGCAGGGCTTTGGGTCAGCCCCAGCATTTT
cdr3_aa: CASSQVGRALGQPQHF

j_call: TRBJ1-1
v_call: TRBV19
d_call: -
clone_size: -
cdr3_nt: TGTGCCAGTAGTCCCCGGAAGGAGAGGTTTATGAACACTGAAGCTTTCTTT
cdr3_aa: CASSPRKERFMNTEAFF

j_call: TRBJ2-5
v_call: TRBV7-8
d_call: TRBD1
clone_size: -
cdr3_nt: TGTGCCAGCAGCTTAGCCGGGACAGCAATAGAGACCCAGTACTTC
cdr3_aa: CASSLAGTAIETQYF

j_call: TRBJ2-7
v_call: TRBV30
d_call: TRBD1
clone_size: -
cdr3_nt: TGTGCCTGGAGTCGAGTGAGGGACAGGGGCCGTGACGAGCAGTACTTC
cdr3_aa: CAWSRVRDRGRDEQYF

j_call: TRBJ1-5
v_call: TRBV28
d_call: TRBD1
clone_size: once
cdr3_nt: TGTGCCAGCAGCGCCGACAGGGTTCAGCCCCAGCATTTT
cdr3_aa: CASSADRVQPQHF

j_call: TRBJ2-3
v_call: TRBV15
d_call: TRBD2
clone_size: -
cdr3_nt: TGTGCCACCAGCAGGGGTTTTGCGGGAGCATCAGATACGCAGTATTTT
cdr3_aa: CATSRGFAGASDTQYF

j_call: TRBJ2-3
v_call: TRBV29-1
d_call: TRBD1
clone_size: -
cdr3_nt: TGCAGCGCCGCGCAGGGACAGGGGCGGGATACGCAGTATTTT
cdr3_aa: CSAAQGQGRDTQYF

j_call: TRBJ2-1
v_call: TRBV4-3
d_call: -
clone_size: -
cdr3_nt: TGCGCCAGCAGCCAAGGCGGGGTTGTGAATGAGCAGTTCTTC
cdr3_aa: CASSQGGVVNEQFF

j_call: TRBJ2-2
v_call: TRBV24-1
d_call: -
clone_size: few
cdr3_nt: TGTGCCACCAGTGATTTTCCAGGGCCGAACACCGGGGAGCTGTTTTTT
cdr3_aa: CATSDFPGPNTGELFF

j_call: TRBJ2-7
v_call: TRBV9
d_call: -
clone_size: -
cdr3_nt: TGTGCCAGCAGCGTCGGGGTCGCGGGGACCTACGAGCAGTACTTC
cdr3_aa: CASSVGVAGTYEQYF